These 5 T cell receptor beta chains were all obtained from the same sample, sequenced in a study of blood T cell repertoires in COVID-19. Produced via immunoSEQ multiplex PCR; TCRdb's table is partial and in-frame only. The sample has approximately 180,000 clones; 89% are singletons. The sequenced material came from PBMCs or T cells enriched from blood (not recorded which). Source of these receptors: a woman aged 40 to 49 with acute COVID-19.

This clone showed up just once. CDR3 nucleotide sequence: TGTGCCAGCAGCTTTGGGGACAGGGTTCTCTACGAGCAGTACTTC. It yields the protein CASSFGDRVLYEQYF. This rearrangement joins TRBV11-2 to TRBJ2-7, with 9 bases identical to TRBD1. The trim removed 3 bases at V and 3 bases at J, leaving 6 bases unmatched. Germline loops: CDR1 SGHAT, CDR2 FQNNGV. The CDR3 extends over 15 amino acids.

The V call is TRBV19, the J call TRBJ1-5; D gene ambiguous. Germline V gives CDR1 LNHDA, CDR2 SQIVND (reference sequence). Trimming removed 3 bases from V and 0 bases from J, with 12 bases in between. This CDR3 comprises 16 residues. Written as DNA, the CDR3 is TGTGCCAGTAGTATTTTCAGGACTAATAGCAATCAGCCCCAGCATTTT. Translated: CASSIFRTNSNQPQHF.

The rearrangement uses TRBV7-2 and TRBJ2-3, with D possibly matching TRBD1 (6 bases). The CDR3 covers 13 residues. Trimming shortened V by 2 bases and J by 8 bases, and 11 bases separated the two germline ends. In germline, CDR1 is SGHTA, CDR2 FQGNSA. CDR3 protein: CASSLSGAGTQYF. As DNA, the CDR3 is TGTGCCAGCAGCTTATCAGGGGCAGGTACGCAGTATTTT.

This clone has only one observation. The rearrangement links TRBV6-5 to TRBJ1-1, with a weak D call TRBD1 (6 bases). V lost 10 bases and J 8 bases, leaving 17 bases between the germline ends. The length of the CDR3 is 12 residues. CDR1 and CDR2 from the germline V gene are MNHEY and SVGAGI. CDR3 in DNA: TGTGCCACTAAGGACAGATCCTTCGAAGCTTTCTTT. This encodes CATKDRSFEAFF.

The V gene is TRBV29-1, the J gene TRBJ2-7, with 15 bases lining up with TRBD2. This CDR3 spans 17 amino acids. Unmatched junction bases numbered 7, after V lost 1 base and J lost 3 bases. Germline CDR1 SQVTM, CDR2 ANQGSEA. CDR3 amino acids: CSVEGTSGGGLIYEQYF. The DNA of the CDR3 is TGCAGCGTTGAAGGGACTAGCGGGGGGGGTTTAATCTACGAGCAGTACTTC.